Included here is one TCR beta chain sequence, with context. TCRdb's copy holds only in-frame clones and misses some; the assay was immunoSEQ multiplex PCR. The sample holds about 200,000 clones, about 86% seen once. The CDR3 is made up of 16 amino acids. Trimming pared 0 bases from V and 6 bases from J, leaving 20 bases between. Germline CDR1 reads GTSNPN; CDR2 reads SVGIG (reference sequence). The sample originates from a study of blood T cell repertoires in COVID-19. The TCR comes from a middle-aged man who had recovered from COVID-19. The chain links TRBV30 to TRBJ1-2; maybe TRBD1 (5 bases). Sequences were obtained from PBMCs or T cells enriched from blood (not recorded which). The CDR3 here is CAWSVLDTPLGNGYTF. The CDR3 DNA reads TGTGCCTGGAGTGTACTGGACACCCCCTTGGGGAATGGCTACACCTTC.